This entry features one T cell receptor beta chain sequence. What it binds is not known. A much bigger clone sits one base away, suggesting this may be a read error. The sample carries other DNA sequences with the same CDR3. Trimming pared 5 bases from V and 2 bases from J, leaving 8 bases between. This CDR3 spans 13 amino acids. CDR1 SSHAT and CDR2 FNYEAQ come from the germline V gene (reference sequence). This specimen belongs to a study of shared clonotypes between healthy human individuals. Regarding the study as a whole: A handful of donors shared approximately 5% of their naive CD4 clonotypes.

Several immunoSEQ plates held equal portions of the genomic DNA taken from each subset. Here immunoSEQ multiplex PCR was the method, and the copy in TCRdb shows in-frame clones only, minus some. The sample has some 2,500,000 clones, 92% seen once. The clonotype comes from a man aged 18 to 29 in good health. Some clones in this sample may be carry-over from other donors' samples. Sequenced: naive CD4+ T cells from PBMCs. Subset denoted: CD45RA+ positively selected. This sequence joins TRBV7-7 and TRBJ2-3, with D possibly being TRBD1 or TRBD2 (5 bases each). The CDR3 DNA is TGTGCCAGCAGCCGGGACCTCACAGATACGCAGTATTTT. Amino acid sequence: CASSRDLTDTQYF.